This TCR beta chain stems from a study of blood T cell repertoires in COVID-19. Study summary: Acute and convalescent COVID-19 samples came from the United States, Italy and Spain. PBMCs, B-cell-depleted T cells, or T cells provided the cDNA or gDNA that made up the material.

Per the original methods: Counts of nucleated cells, estimated from reference gene primer amplification, were obtained. The assay was immunoSEQ multiplex PCR, and TCRdb's table has in-frame clones only and misses some. V, J and clone size are those of that table, while D and trimming were read from the DNA. The table shows about 160,000 clones, with around four fifths occurring only once. With 0 bases removed from V and 1 base from J, the gap between germline ends came to 10 bases. CDR3 length: 16 amino acids. Germline lookup yields CDR1 SGHDN and CDR2 FVKESK. Individuals drawn from 20 to 30 US areas were about 18 to 95 years old.

The chain links TRBV14 to TRBJ2-1; tentatively, D is TRBD1 (5 bases). This TCR was sampled from a woman in her fifties or sixties who had recovered from COVID-19. Source material: PBMCs or T cells enriched from blood (not recorded which). CDR3 DNA: TGTGCCAGCAGCCAAGAAAAGGGGTTGTCCTACAATGAGCAGTTCTTC. Its protein product is CASSQEKGLSYNEQFF.